This T cell receptor (beta chain) emerged from a study of blood T cell repertoires in COVID-19. TCRdb keeps only in-frame clones here, not all; method: immunoSEQ multiplex PCR. The sample has roughly 200,000 clones; roughly 90% are singletons. Looked up from germline, CDR1 is SGHAT and CDR2 is FQNNGV. CDR3 length: 15 residues. Trimming pared 2 bases from V and 1 base from J, leaving 11 bases between. The rearrangement links TRBV11-2 to TRBJ1-1; D is unresolved. Sequencing used PBMCs or T cells enriched from blood (not recorded which). The origin of this receptor is a woman aged 40 to 49 with acute COVID-19. The CDR3 DNA reads as TGTGCCAGCAGCTTACTCGGAGACCAGAACACTGAAGCTTTCTTT. Translation gives CASSLLGDQNTEAFF.